Below are 17 T cell receptor beta chains sequenced from a single sample in a study of T-cell memory formation after mild COVID-19. MiXCR, applied by TCRdb to the 5' RACE reads, yields one record per CDR3 protein. Of around 320,000 distinct CDR3 sequences in the sample, approximately 19% were seen once. The specimen was PBMCs or a T cell subset sorted from them (not recorded which). These receptors were taken from a man in his late teens or twenties who had mild COVID-19 (a few samples of this study predate the infection). Cell type and time point are not known.

The chain has TRBV5-1 and TRBJ1-2; 9 bases fit TRBD1. Germline trimming cut 3 bases from V and 8 bases from J; bases unmatched to any gene: 8. CDR1 and CDR2 (germline): SGHRS, YFSETQ. The CDR3 is 14 residues long. CDR3 DNA: TGCGCCAGCAGCTGGGACAGGGTATCGTTGGGCTACACCTTC. Amino acid sequence: CASSWDRVSLGYTF.

This clonotype was seen a few times. The chain employs TRBV7-2 and TRBJ2-2; a possible D gene is TRBD2 (5 bases). Trimming removed 7 bases at V and 0 bases at J, with 12 bases between. Germline V gene sequence: CDR1 SGHTA, CDR2 FQGNSA. There are 15 residues in the CDR3. CDR3 nucleotide sequence: TGTGCCAGCATGCCTTTCGGGACGAACACCGGGGAGCTGTTTTTT. It yields the protein CASMPFGTNTGELFF.

The chain is built from TRBV4-3 and TRBJ1-2, with 7 bases identical to TRBD1. Trimming removed 1 base from V and 4 bases from J; junction bases left unmatched: 6. The CDR3 is made up of 15 amino acids. Germline V gene lookup returns CDR1 LGHNA and CDR2 YSLEER. CDR3 amino acids: CASSQGDRAAYGYTF. In DNA form, the CDR3 reads TGCGCCAGCAGCCAAGGCGACAGGGCGGCCTATGGCTACACCTTC.

The CDR3 sequence: CSARDPPGAQYF. CDR3 coding DNA: TGCAGTGCTAGAGATCCCCCTGGGGCCCAGTACTTC. J is TRBJ2-5 and V is TRBV20-1, with no clear D. Germline V CDR1 and CDR2: DFQATT, SNEGSKA (reference sequence). Trimming removed 0 bases from V and 9 bases from J, with 11 bases in between. This CDR3 spans 12 amino acids.

This clonotype turned up a few times. J is TRBJ1-2 and V is TRBV5-4; TRBD1 is a possible D gene (5 bases). The CDR3 is 15 amino acids. Trimming took off 2 bases at V and 7 bases at J, with 18 bases between the two ends. From germline, CDR1 is SGHNT and CDR2 YYREEE (reference sequence). CDR3 loop: CASSFWERGLRGYTF. The CDR3 DNA reads TGTGCCAGCAGCTTTTGGGAGAGGGGTTTACGTGGCTACACCTTC.

This clonotype was observed at least ten times. The J gene is TRBJ2-2, the V gene TRBV7-9; 9 bases line up with TRBD1. With 5 bases clipped from V and 6 bases from J, the junction kept 1 base outside the gene matches. This CDR3 is built from 13 residues. CDR1 and CDR2 from the germline V gene are SEHNR and FQNEAQ (reference sequence). Here the CDR3 reads CASSRTGAGELFF. For the CDR3, the DNA is TGTGCCAGCAGCAGGACAGGGGCCGGGGAGCTGTTTTTT.

This clonotype turned up a few times. The J gene is TRBJ1-4, the V gene TRBV2; D remains ambiguous. The CDR3 sequence is 15 residues long. Trimming cost V 3 bases and J 8 bases, with 16 bases left between them. The germline V gene has CDR1 SNHLY and CDR2 FYNNEI. In nucleotides, the CDR3 is TGTGCCAGCAGTGATGTTAGTAACCTGGCAGAAAAACTGTTTTTT. Translated, it gives CASSDVSNLAEKLFF.

This clonotype occurred a few times. The chain combines TRBV4-1 with TRBJ1-1; D gene ambiguous. With 2 bases removed from V and 0 bases from J, the gap between germline ends came to 13 bases. This CDR3 is built from 16 residues. Germline V gives CDR1 MGHRA, CDR2 YSYEKL. This CDR3 is CASSQRSLAMNTEAFF. DNA for the CDR3: TGCGCCAGCAGCCAACGATCACTGGCGATGAACACTGAAGCTTTCTTT.

This clonotype has a handful of counts. This chain links TRBV6-2 or TRBV6-3 with TRBJ2-5, with D possibly TRBD1 on 6 matching bases. The CDR3 has 16 amino acids. Germline V gives CDR1 MNHEY, CDR2 SVGEGT. Trimming cost V 7 bases and J 4 bases, with 22 bases left between them. Here the CDR3 reads CASTSTVGQGGETQYF. CDR3 coding DNA: TGTGCCAGCACCTCCACGGTGGGGCAAGGGGGAGAGACCCAGTACTTC.

The table lists this clonotype with many counts. The J gene is TRBJ2-3, the V gene TRBV5-5; D unresolved. CDR1 and CDR2 (germline): SGHKS, YYEKEE (reference sequence). This CDR3 has 15 residues. V lost 2 bases, J lost 5 bases, and 15 bases lay in between. This CDR3 is CASSFDSLLEDTQYF. CDR3 nucleotides: TGTGCCAGCAGCTTCGACTCCCTTTTGGAAGATACGCAGTATTTT.

The rearrangement joins TRBV20-1 to TRBJ2-1; either TRBD1 or TRBD2 may supply D (6 bases each). The germline V gene has CDR1 DFQATT and CDR2 SNEGSKA (reference sequence). There are 12 residues in the CDR3. Between the trimmed V and J ends, which lost 5 bases and 9 bases, there was a span of 14 bases. Here the CDR3 reads CSASRGHSEQFF. The DNA of the CDR3 is TGCAGTGCTTCTCGGGGGCACAGTGAGCAGTTCTTC.

This clonotype showed up just a few times. The chain employs TRBV7-9 and TRBJ2-5, with D uncertain. Germline CDR1 SEHNR, CDR2 FQNEAQ (reference sequence). The V end lost 3 bases, the J end lost 8 bases, and 16 bases lay between the germline ends. The CDR3 totals 14 residues. CDR3 in amino acids: CASSLRPPVDTQYF. CDR3 nucleotide sequence: TGTGCCAGCAGCTTGCGGCCCCCAGTCGATACCCAGTACTTC. Filled out from reference TRBV7-9 and TRBJ2-5, the complete variable domain reads DTGVSQNPRHKITKRGQNVTFRCDPISEHNRLYWYRQTLGQGPEFLTYFQNEAQLEKSRLLSDRFSAERPKGSFSTLEIQRTEQGDSAMYLCASSLRPPVDTQYFGPGTRLLVL.

The chain has TRBV24-1 and TRBJ1-2; the D gene is possibly TRBD1 (5 bases). CDR3 size: 12 residues. V was clipped by 3 bases and J by 8 bases, with 9 bases between them. Germline-derived CDR1 and CDR2 are KGHDR and SFDVKD. CDR3 residues: CATSDAGIGYTF. The CDR3 bases are TGTGCCACCAGTGATGCAGGGATCGGCTACACCTTC.

The V call is TRBV7-2, the J call TRBJ1-5, with D possibly being TRBD1 (5 bases). The CDR3 is 17 residues long. Trimming took 1 base from V and 5 from J, leaving 18 bases between them. CDR1 is SGHTA, CDR2 FQGNSA, per germline. The CDR3 loop reads CASSLGAGNRGDQPQHF. The CDR3 region has the DNA TGTGCCAGCAGCTTAGGGGCAGGGAATCGGGGGGATCAGCCCCAGCATTTT. Supplemented by reference TRBV7-2 and TRBJ1-5, the full variable domain reads GAGVSQSPSNKVTEKGKDVELRCDPISGHTALYWYRQSLGQGLEFLIYFQGNSAPDKSGLPSDRFSAERTGGSVSTLTIQRTQQEDSAVYLCASSLGAGNRGDQPQHFGDGTRLSIL.

This clonotype came up many times. V gene TRBV5-6 combines with J gene TRBJ1-4, with a tentative D call TRBD1 (5 bases). The V end was cut by 2 bases, the J end by 7 bases, with 15 bases between. This CDR3 has 15 amino acids. Germline-derived CDR1 and CDR2 are SGHDT and YYEEEE. This chain's CDR3 is CASSFLSRDGEKLFF. Here the CDR3 DNA reads TGTGCCAGCAGCTTCTTATCCAGGGACGGTGAAAAACTGTTTTTT.

The chain employs TRBV23-1 and TRBJ1-5; 7 positions match TRBD1. TRBV23-1 is reported as an ORF; its role is uncertain. The CDR3 consists of 15 residues. V was clipped by 3 bases and J by 7 bases; unmatched bases: 9. This CDR3 is CASSHRTGARQPQHF. The DNA of the CDR3 is TGCGCCAGCAGTCATCGCACAGGGGCACGGCAGCCCCAGCATTTT.

CDR3 protein: CASSFRSGGMETQYF. Written as DNA, the CDR3 is TGTGCCAGCAGTTTCCGGAGCGGGGGGATGGAGACCCAGTACTTC. The rearrangement joins TRBV12-3 or TRBV12-4 to TRBJ2-5; 9 nucleotides line up with TRBD2. V shed 3 bases, J shed 5 bases, and the junction held 7 bases outside the gene matches. CDR3 length equals 15 residues.